These 17 T cell receptor beta chains share one sample of origin, sequenced in a study of preoperative IRX-2 immunotherapy in early breast cancer. TCRdb keeps only in-frame clones here, not all; method: immunoSEQ multiplex PCR. This table has roughly 99,000 clones, about nine tenths appearing once. Treatment indicated: preoperative locoregional IRX-2 cytokine immunotherapy. Sample: tumor tissue, taken after IRX-2 immunotherapy. The receptors were sampled from a human donor with breast cancer.

The rearrangement links TRBV28 to TRBJ2-1; 7 bases match TRBD2. Germline values: CDR1 MDHEN, CDR2 SYDVKM. The V gene end was trimmed by 3 bases and the J gene end by 3 bases; junction bases not matched to a gene: 23. The CDR3 totals 21 residues. The CDR3 nucleotides read TGTGCCAGCAGTTTGATATTTTCGTGGACTAGTGAGCGGCGGGGCTACAATGAGCAGTTCTTC. As protein: CASSLIFSWTSERRGYNEQFF. Using reference TRBV28 and TRBJ2-1 for the parts outside the CDR3, the full variable domain is DVKVTQSSRYLVKRTGEKVFLECVQDMDHENMFWYRQDPGLGLRLIYFSYDVKMKEKGDIPEGYSVSREKKERFSLILESASTNQTSMYLCASSLIFSWTSERRGYNEQFFGPGTRLTVL.

The chain employs TRBV18 and TRBJ1-2; D gene uncertain. The CDR3 runs to 14 residues. Germline CDR1 and CDR2: KGHSH and LQKENI. V lost 3 bases and J 2 bases, leaving 10 bases between the germline ends. CDR3 in DNA: TGTGCCAGCTCACCCACACACGAGAACTATGGCTACACCTTC. Its protein is CASSPTHENYGYTF.

CDR3 DNA: TGTGCCAGCAGTCCCCTTCCCCTAAAGCAGTACTTC. This gives the protein CASSPLPLKQYF. V gene TRBV28 combines with J gene TRBJ2-7; D gene ambiguous. Germline V gene lookup returns CDR1 MDHEN and CDR2 SYDVKM. V gave up 5 bases and J gave up 8 bases, with 13 bases separating them. The CDR3 loop spans 12 amino acids.

The chain combines TRBV30 with TRBJ1-4; maybe TRBD1 (5 bases). CDR1 is GTSNPN, CDR2 SVGIG, per germline (reference sequence). The CDR3 has 14 residues. V was clipped by 1 base and J by 8 bases, with 14 bases between them. The CDR3 DNA reads as TGTGCCTGGAGTGCGCCGGGACTCCGAGAAAAACTGTTTTTT. Translated, it gives CAWSAPGLREKLFF.

At least ten counts were recorded for this clone. This chain links TRBV7-1 with TRBJ2-2; D is unresolved. TRBV7-1 belongs to the ORF category, with a function that is uncertain. The CDR3 extends over 16 amino acids. Trimming shortened V by 4 bases and J by 0 bases, and 12 bases separated the two germline ends. CDR3 nucleotide sequence: TGTGCCAGCAGCTTACAGCCCGTAACGAACACCGGGGAGCTGTTTTTT. Its translation: CASSLQPVTNTGELFF.

This clone was counted once. The chain has TRBV6-8 and TRBJ2-2; D not certain. The CDR3 is 16 amino acids. V lost 5 bases and J 7 bases, leaving 20 bases between the germline ends. Germline V gene data show CDR1 as MNHGY and CDR2 as SAAAGT. The CDR3 spells CASSPIRASKIGELFF. CDR3 DNA sequence: TGTGCCAGCAGTCCAATACGGGCCTCTAAAATCGGGGAGCTGTTTTTT.

The chain employs TRBV15 and TRBJ2-4, with D tentatively TRBD2 (5 bases). From germline, CDR1 is LNHNV and CDR2 YYDKDF (reference sequence). CDR3 length: 15 residues. V shed 0 bases and J shed 13 bases, with 19 bases lying between them. The CDR3 here is CATSREVYSSGNQYF. DNA of the CDR3: TGTGCCACCAGCAGAGAAGTATACAGCTCGGGGAACCAGTACTTC.

This chain uses TRBV19 with TRBJ2-1; D tentatively reads TRBD1 or TRBD2 (7 bases each). This CDR3 is 13 amino acids long. The V end lost 9 bases, the J end lost 1 base, and 10 bases lay between the germline ends. Germline V gene lookup returns CDR1 LNHDA and CDR2 SQIVND (reference sequence). In DNA form, the CDR3 reads TGTGCCAGCCAGGGGGGGTCCTACAATGAGCAGTTCTTC. Translated: CASQGGSYNEQFF.

This clone is a singleton in its sample. This chain uses TRBV18 with TRBJ1-5; tentative D call: TRBD1 (6 bases). The germline V gene encodes CDR1 KGHSH and CDR2 LQKENI. The CDR3 contains 18 residues. V was pared by 4 bases and J by 3 bases, with 22 bases between. CDR3 coding DNA: TGTGCCAGCTCACTAGACCGACAGGTTGGGGTTTTCAATCAGCCCCAGCATTTT. Protein product: CASSLDRQVGVFNQPQHF.

The sample holds a few counts of this clone. The chain carries TRBV6-7 and TRBJ2-7; a weak D match, TRBD1 (6 bases). TRBV6-7 is placed among ORFs of uncertain function. Trimming removed 5 bases at V and 0 bases at J, with 8 bases between. The CDR3 sequence is 13 residues long. CDR3 nucleotide sequence: TGTGCCAGCAGTCGACAGGCCTCCTACGAGCAGTACTTC. Protein product: CASSRQASYEQYF.

The chain carries TRBV5-1 and TRBJ2-1; tentatively, D is TRBD1 (6 bases). V was pared by 7 bases and J by 3 bases, with 17 bases between. The CDR3 is 15 amino acids. The germline gives CDR1 SGHRS, CDR2 YFSETQ. The CDR3 nucleotides read TGCGCCAGCGATGTCGGGGACACTGGCTACAATGAGCAGTTCTTC. It translates to CASDVGDTGYNEQFF. Combining the CDR3 with reference TRBV5-1 and TRBJ2-1 gives the whole variable domain KAGVTQTPRYLIKTRGQQVTLSCSPISGHRSVSWYQQTPGQGLQFLFEYFSETQRNKGNFPGRFSGRQFSNSRSEMNVSTLELGDSALYLCASDVGDTGYNEQFFGPGTRLTVL.

V gene TRBV30 combines with J gene TRBJ1-1, with D unresolved. The CDR3 is made up of 13 amino acids. Deletions cut 0 bases from V and 11 bases from J, with 16 bases between. The germline V gene encodes CDR1 GTSNPN and CDR2 SVGIG (reference sequence). In DNA, the CDR3 is TGTGCCTGGAGTGTCGGGCCTCTATCGCGGGCTTTCTTT. It translates to CAWSVGPLSRAFF.

The chain uses TRBV6-8 and TRBJ2-7; 8 bases agree with TRBD1. Germline CDR1 is MNHGY and CDR2 is SAAAGT. This CDR3 region has 16 residues. V gave up 1 base and J gave up 0 bases; unmatched junction bases: 5. CDR3 amino acids: CASSYLTGGSSYEQYF. The CDR3 region has the DNA TGTGCCAGCAGTTACTTAACAGGGGGGAGCTCCTACGAGCAGTACTTC.

This chain uses TRBV28 with TRBJ2-3; D possibly uses TRBD1 or TRBD2 (5 bases each). The length of the CDR3 is 17 residues. Per germline, CDR1 MDHEN and CDR2 SYDVKM. V was pared by 5 bases and J by 2 bases, with 20 bases between. The CDR3 DNA is TGTGCCAGCAGTCCCAAAGGGGAGCGCGGACCCACAGATACGCAGTATTTT. Its translation is CASSPKGERGPTDTQYF.

This sequence joins TRBV25-1 and TRBJ1-1; D is unresolved. Germline CDR1 reads MGHDK; CDR2 reads SYGVNS. The CDR3 length is 13 residues. V lost 8 bases to trimming and J lost 5 bases, with 15 bases between them. CDR3 bases: TGTGCCAGCTGCAACAGTGAAGAGACTGAAGCTTTCTTT. The encoded protein is CASCNSEETEAFF.

The rearrangement uses TRBV5-1 and TRBJ2-3; D not certain. Germline V gives CDR1 SGHRS, CDR2 YFSETQ. V lost 0 bases and J 0 bases, leaving 5 bases between the germline ends. The CDR3 consists of 14 residues. The CDR3 here is CASSLDFSTDTQYF. The CDR3 nucleotides are TGCGCCAGCAGCTTGGATTTTAGCACAGATACGCAGTATTTT.

V gene TRBV7-5 combines with J gene TRBJ1-2. TRBV7-5 corresponds to a pseudogene. CDR3 length: 15 residues. CDR3 bases: TGTGCCAGCAGCTTCCGTCCGGGCAGGTTCTATGGCTACACCTTC. It translates to CASSFRPGRFYGYTF.